What follows are 26 T cell receptor beta chains derived from one specimen sequenced in a study of blood T cell repertoires in COVID-19. Data came from immunoSEQ multiplex PCR; TCRdb stores just in-frame clones and leaves some out. The sample has roughly 300,000 clones, around 90% seen once; the top ten hold approximately 7.5%. Source material: peripheral blood. These receptors all stem from a woman in her 30s with COVID-19, enrolled during active disease.

The rearrangement joins TRBV5-1 to TRBJ1-1; perhaps TRBD1 as D (6 bases). The CDR3 consists of 14 residues. With 3 bases removed from V and 2 bases from J, the gap between germline ends came to 11 bases. The germline V gene has CDR1 SGHRS and CDR2 YFSETQ. The DNA of the CDR3 is TGCGCCAGCAGCTCGAGGGGGTCAAACACTGAAGCTTTCTTT. Translated, it gives CASSSRGSNTEAFF.

The rearrangement links TRBV5-5 to TRBJ2-3; 10 nucleotides match TRBD2. CDR1 is SGHKS and CDR2 is YYEKEE in the germline V gene (reference sequence). V shed 2 bases, J shed 3 bases, and the junction held 6 bases outside the gene matches. This CDR3 comprises 16 residues. Written as DNA, the CDR3 is TGTGCCAGCAGCTTTTTCGGGACTAGCGCAACAGATACGCAGTATTTT. Residues: CASSFFGTSATDTQYF.

V and J are TRBV30 and TRBJ1-4; D is perhaps TRBD1 (6 bases). With 0 bases removed from V and 5 bases from J, the gap between germline ends came to 13 bases. From germline, CDR1 is GTSNPN and CDR2 SVGIG (reference sequence). This CDR3 is 15 amino acids long. This CDR3 is CAWSVLGTRNEKLFF. CDR3 bases: TGTGCCTGGAGTGTACTGGGGACAAGAAATGAAAAACTGTTTTTT.

The V call is TRBV6-5, the J call TRBJ1-1, with a tentative D call TRBD1 (6 bases). The CDR3 is 15 amino acids. Deletions cut 2 bases from V and 0 bases from J, with 10 bases between. Germline CDR1 is MNHEY and CDR2 is SVGAGI. CDR3: CASSYQGWMNTEAFF. In nucleotides, the CDR3 is TGTGCCAGCAGTTACCAGGGGTGGATGAACACTGAAGCTTTCTTT.

This rearrangement joins TRBV18 to TRBJ2-2; D is possibly TRBD2 (6 bases). Germline loops: CDR1 KGHSH, CDR2 LQKENI. V lost 6 bases and J 6 bases, leaving 14 bases between the germline ends. This CDR3 has 14 residues. CDR3 in amino acids: CASSLKEGAGELFF. CDR3 DNA sequence: TGTGCCAGCTCGCTTAAGGAGGGAGCCGGGGAGCTGTTTTTT.

The rearrangement links TRBV4-1 to TRBJ1-1, with TRBD1 identical over 11 bases. CDR1 is MGHRA, CDR2 YSYEKL, per germline. V lost 5 bases and J lost 0; bases outside the gene matches: 11. The CDR3 is 18 amino acids. CDR3 in amino acids: CASSSRTGGVTLNTEAFF. The CDR3, as DNA: TGCGCCAGCAGCAGTAGGACAGGGGGCGTCACTCTGAACACTGAAGCTTTCTTT.

The V call is TRBV5-1, the J call TRBJ2-1; 8 nucleotides match TRBD2. Trimming cost V 0 bases and J 2 bases; bases outside gene matches: 4. CDR3 length: 16 amino acids. Germline V lookup: CDR1 SGHRS, CDR2 YFSETQ. CDR3 residues: CASSLDVSGAYNEQFF. As DNA, the CDR3 is TGCGCCAGCAGCTTGGATGTTAGCGGGGCCTACAATGAGCAGTTCTTC.

This clone has just one count. The chain has TRBV7-3 and TRBJ1-1, with D possibly matching TRBD1 (6 bases). This CDR3 spans 14 amino acids. The germline gives CDR1 SGHTA, CDR2 FQGTGA. Deletions cut 5 bases from V and 1 base from J, with 11 bases between. The CDR3 protein is CASSPGRGNTEAFF. In nucleotides, the CDR3 is TGTGCCAGCAGCCCCGGCAGGGGGAACACTGAAGCTTTCTTT.

On this clone itself: Other DNA sequences from this sample encode an identical CDR3 as well. The chain couples TRBV2 to TRBJ2-7, with 13 nucleotides matching TRBD2. This CDR3 has 14 amino acids. J lost 6 bases, V lost 6 bases, and 5 bases had no gene match. Looked up from germline, CDR1 is SNHLY and CDR2 is FYNNEI. This chain's CDR3 is CASRGLAGVGEQYF. Written as DNA, the CDR3 is TGTGCCAGCAGAGGACTAGCGGGAGTGGGCGAGCAGTACTTC.

This clone has only one observation. J is TRBJ2-7 and V is TRBV11-3, with a tentative D call TRBD2 (5 bases). This CDR3 is built from 14 residues. Germline loops: CDR1 SGHNT, CDR2 YENEEA. The V end lost 1 base, the J end lost 2 bases, and 9 bases lay between the germline ends. The CDR3 DNA reads as TGTGCCAGCAGCTTAGGACGGGAACCCTACGAGCAGTACTTC. Its protein product is CASSLGREPYEQYF.

This sequence joins TRBV5-1 and TRBJ2-2, with a weak D call TRBD1 (5 bases). The CDR3 covers 13 residues. Trimming stripped 6 bases from V and 3 bases from J, with 9 bases between. Germline V gives CDR1 SGHRS, CDR2 YFSETQ. The DNA for the CDR3 is TGCGCCAGCATGGTAGGGGACACCGGGGAGCTGTTTTTT. Translating it yields CASMVGDTGELFF.

The chain carries TRBV7-2 and TRBJ2-7; TRBD2 matches 11 bases. This CDR3 region has 16 residues. Germline values: CDR1 SGHTA, CDR2 FQGNSA. V was pared by 1 base and J by 1 base, with 3 bases of the junction left unmatched. The DNA for the CDR3 is TGTGCCAGCAGCTTAGGGACTAGCGGGCGATCCTACGAGCAGTACTTC. This sequence encodes CASSLGTSGRSYEQYF.

The J gene is TRBJ1-5, the V gene TRBV5-1, with D possibly being TRBD1 (6 bases). The length of the CDR3 is 15 residues. V lost 0 bases and J 2 bases, leaving 9 bases between the germline ends. Germline assignment: CDR1 SGHRS and CDR2 YFSETQ. This CDR3 is CASSLDGGGNQPQHF. The CDR3 bases are TGCGCCAGCAGCTTGGATGGGGGCGGCAATCAGCCCCAGCATTTT.

This rearrangement joins TRBV2 to TRBJ2-1; D might be TRBD2 (5 bases). The length of the CDR3 is 13 residues. V lost 7 bases and J 3 bases, leaving 10 bases between the germline ends. Germline values: CDR1 SNHLY, CDR2 FYNNEI. CDR3 protein: CASILEGYNEQFF. Written as DNA, the CDR3 is TGTGCCAGCATTCTAGAGGGCTACAATGAGCAGTTCTTC.

This chain uses TRBV5-8 with TRBJ1-4; tentative D call: TRBD1 (6 bases). This CDR3 region has 15 residues. Germline loops: CDR1 SGHTS, CDR2 YDEGEE. Trimming removed 0 bases from V and 5 bases from J, with 11 bases in between. This CDR3 is CASSLGGGLNEKLFF. The CDR3 DNA is TGTGCCAGCAGCTTGGGAGGGGGTCTCAATGAAAAACTGTTTTTT.

The rearrangement links TRBV28 to TRBJ1-2; D ambiguous. Trimming took off 3 bases at V and 2 bases at J, with 7 bases between the two ends. Per germline, CDR1 MDHEN and CDR2 SYDVKM. This CDR3 spans 13 amino acids. The CDR3 spells CASSFTVNYGYTF. Written as DNA, the CDR3 is TGTGCCAGCAGTTTCACAGTAAACTATGGCTACACCTTC.

The chain uses TRBV5-1 and TRBJ2-5; D possibly corresponds to TRBD1 (6 bases). The CDR3 spans 16 residues. The V and J ends lost 0 bases and 4 bases respectively, with 16 bases between them. CDR1 SGHRS and CDR2 YFSETQ come from the germline V gene. The CDR3 is CASSLGGSTGRETQYF. The CDR3 nucleotides read TGCGCCAGCAGCTTGGGGGGCTCCACAGGGAGAGAGACCCAGTACTTC.

The rearrangement links TRBV19 to TRBJ1-1, with 10 bases fitting TRBD1. The CDR3 is made up of 16 amino acids. Trimming cost V 7 bases and J 4 bases; bases outside gene matches: 12. The V gene's germline CDR1 is LNHDA and CDR2 SQIVND (reference sequence). CDR3 amino acids: CASTRRTGGLGTEAFF. CDR3 sequence (DNA): TGTGCCAGTACCAGGAGGACAGGGGGATTAGGCACTGAAGCTTTCTTT.

The rearrangement links TRBV30 to TRBJ2-3; 9 nucleotides align to TRBD1. Germline V gives CDR1 GTSNPN, CDR2 SVGIG (reference sequence). Trimming removed 5 bases from V and 6 bases from J; junction bases left unmatched: 3. The CDR3 extends over 12 amino acids. CDR3 nucleotide sequence: TGTGCCTGGGACAGGGGGTCCGATACGCAGTATTTT. This encodes CAWDRGSDTQYF.

This chain links TRBV27 with TRBJ1-1; D gene uncertain. The CDR3 totals 13 residues. Deletions cut 5 bases from V and 1 base from J, with 8 bases between. Germline lookup yields CDR1 MNHEY and CDR2 SMNVEV (reference sequence). CDR3 bases: TGTGCCAGCAGTCTTCAGGAGAACACTGAAGCTTTCTTT. Encoded protein: CASSLQENTEAFF.

Worth noting for this clone: Distinct nucleotide sequences in the sample also encode this CDR3. The J gene is TRBJ2-7, the V gene TRBV18; a possible D gene is TRBD2 (6 bases). Looked up from germline, CDR1 is KGHSH and CDR2 is LQKENI. CDR3 length: 13 residues. Trimming took off 6 bases at V and 1 base at J, with 10 bases between the two ends. CDR3 residues: CASSEGQSYEQYF. The CDR3 DNA reads as TGTGCCAGCTCGGAGGGCCAGTCCTACGAGCAGTACTTC.

V is TRBV7-8 and J is TRBJ2-7; D is perhaps TRBD1 (7 bases). The germline V gene encodes CDR1 SGHVS and CDR2 FQNEAQ. This CDR3 has 17 amino acids. Trimming removed 1 base from V and 2 bases from J, with 18 bases in between. The chain's CDR3 is CASSLEGGTAPPYEQYF. The CDR3 bases are TGTGCCAGCAGCTTAGAAGGGGGGACAGCCCCACCCTACGAGCAGTACTTC.

The chain has TRBV6-4 and TRBJ2-1, with D perhaps matching TRBD2 (6 bases). Trimming removed 0 bases at V and 6 bases at J, with 15 bases between. CDR3 length equals 16 residues. The germline V gene has CDR1 MRHNA and CDR2 SNTAGT. In nucleotides, the CDR3 is TGTGCCAGCAGTGACTCGACTGGCGGGACCGCCAATGAGCAGTTCTTC. Residues: CASSDSTGGTANEQFF.

A few counts support this clone. This sequence joins TRBV30 and TRBJ1-4, with D perhaps TRBD1 (6 bases). The CDR3 runs to 13 residues. With 3 bases removed from V and 8 bases from J, the gap between germline ends came to 13 bases. The germline V gene has CDR1 GTSNPN and CDR2 SVGIG (reference sequence). The CDR3 coding sequence is TGTGCCTGGAGCCTCCAGGGGTGGGAAAAACTGTTTTTT. This encodes CAWSLQGWEKLFF.

This rearrangement joins TRBV4-3 to TRBJ2-5; 7 bases are a match to TRBD1. The length of the CDR3 is 16 residues. Trimming took 1 base from V and 5 from J; bases not matched to a gene: 10. Germline V gene sequence: CDR1 LGHNA, CDR2 YSLEER. This chain's CDR3 is CASSQGRGGAFETQYF. For the CDR3, the DNA is TGCGCCAGCAGCCAAGGGAGAGGGGGCGCGTTTGAGACCCAGTACTTC.

This chain links TRBV5-1 with TRBJ2-1; 9 nucleotides match TRBD2. Trimming removed 4 bases from V and 4 bases from J; junction bases left unmatched: 9. Germline CDR1 SGHRS, CDR2 YFSETQ. CDR3 length equals 16 residues. CDR3 DNA: TGCGCCAGCAGCCGGCGGCGGGAGGGTTTGTACAATGAGCAGTTCTTC. Its translation is CASSRRREGLYNEQFF.